The 16 T cell receptor beta chains below all came from one sample that was sequenced in a study of T cell responses to AZD1222 COVID-19 vaccine. Data came from immunoSEQ multiplex PCR; TCRdb stores just in-frame clones and leaves some out. The sample lists 86,000 or so clones; approximately 91% were seen once. Material: peripheral blood, obtained 28 days after the second AZD1222 dose. The receptor source for this set is an adult who received the AZD1222 COVID-19 vaccine.

This chain links TRBV4-1 with TRBJ1-1, with D maybe TRBD1 (5 bases). V dropped 4 bases and J dropped 4 bases, with 19 bases sitting between them. CDR3 size: 16 residues. Germline values: CDR1 MGHRA, CDR2 YSYEKL. CDR3 coding DNA: TGCGCCAGCAGCCCCACTCCCGGGGCGGGGAGCACTGAAGCTTTCTTT. Protein product: CASSPTPGAGSTEAFF.

The V gene is TRBV4-3, the J gene TRBJ2-7; TRBD1 matches at 8 bases. CDR3 length equals 15 residues. J lost 7 bases, V lost 0 bases, and 8 bases had no gene match. Germline V gene data show CDR1 as LGHNA and CDR2 as YSLEER. As DNA, the CDR3 is TGCGCCAGCAGCCAAGATTGGCAGGGGGCGAGGGAGCAGTACTTC. This translates into CASSQDWQGAREQYF.

The chain carries TRBV30 and TRBJ1-2, with D uncertain. Looked up from germline, CDR1 is GTSNPN and CDR2 is SVGIG (reference sequence). Trimming cost V 3 bases and J 14 bases, with 10 bases left between them. There are 9 residues in the CDR3. Written as DNA, the CDR3 is TGTGCCTGGAGAGAGGCGGGGACCTTC. This gives the protein CAWREAGTF.

V gene TRBV6-2 or TRBV6-3 combines with J gene TRBJ2-1, with D tentatively TRBD2 (5 bases). The CDR3 sequence is 15 residues long. The V gene lost 3 bases and the J gene lost 3 bases, with 12 bases spanning the gap. In germline, CDR1 is MNHEY, CDR2 SVGEGT. Here the CDR3 DNA reads TGTGCCAGCAGTTATGCGGCGGGTCTCTACAATGAGCAGTTCTTC. It codes for CASSYAAGLYNEQFF.

The rearrangement joins TRBV6-6 to TRBJ2-6; D is uncertain. The CDR3 contains 14 residues. V was cut by 8 bases and J by 0 bases, with 8 bases left in between. Per the germline V gene, CDR1 is MNHNY and CDR2 is SVGAGI (reference sequence). CDR3 protein: CASCLSSGANVLTF. In DNA, the CDR3 is TGTGCCAGCTGTCTTAGCTCTGGGGCCAACGTCCTGACTTTC.

The V gene is TRBV5-4, the J gene TRBJ2-3; TRBD2 might be the D (6 bases). CDR3 length: 15 residues. V was pared by 2 bases and J by 0 bases, with 10 bases between. CDR1 is SGHNT, CDR2 YYREEE, per germline (reference sequence). Written as DNA, the CDR3 is TGTGCCAGCAGCTTACGGGGGTCTAGCACAGATACGCAGTATTTT. It codes for CASSLRGSSTDTQYF.

This rearrangement joins TRBV7-9 to TRBJ2-3, with unresolved D. Germline loops: CDR1 SEHNR, CDR2 FQNEAQ (reference sequence). The CDR3 sequence is 16 residues long. The V and J ends lost 4 bases and 4 bases respectively, with 18 bases between them. In DNA form, the CDR3 reads TGTGCCAGCAGCTCCCGGGCCTTCCTCCAGGCAGATACGCAGTATTTT. The encoded protein is CASSSRAFLQADTQYF.

This clone appeared a single time. This sequence joins TRBV27 and TRBJ2-7, with 13 bases that match TRBD2. The CDR3 totals 14 residues. After removal of 2 bases from V and 5 bases from J, the junction contained 0 bases not matched to a gene. CDR1 is MNHEY, CDR2 SMNVEV, per germline (reference sequence). The CDR3 loop reads CASSLGLAGDEQYF. The CDR3, as DNA: TGTGCCAGCAGTTTAGGACTAGCGGGAGACGAGCAGTACTTC.

The gene calls are TRBV28 and TRBJ2-2; TRBD2 might be the D (6 bases). The germline V and J ends were trimmed by 3 bases and 2 bases, with 25 bases remaining between them. Germline assignment: CDR1 MDHEN and CDR2 SYDVKM. This CDR3 has 20 residues. The CDR3 nucleotides are TGTGCCAGCAGTTTTGGATGGGGACTTGAGAAAACCCAAAACACCGGGGAGCTGTTTTTT. This encodes CASSFGWGLEKTQNTGELFF.

The sample holds a few counts of this clone. The J gene is TRBJ1-2, the V gene TRBV19, with a weak D call TRBD1 (5 bases). V gave up 2 bases and J gave up 3 bases, with 13 bases separating them. The CDR3 has 15 residues. Germline V CDR1 and CDR2: LNHDA, SQIVND (reference sequence). CDR3 residues: CASSILDTRDYGYTF. The CDR3, as DNA: TGTGCCAGTAGTATATTGGACACCAGGGACTATGGCTACACCTTC.

The chain combines TRBV9 with TRBJ2-1; no reliable D call. V was cut by 1 base and J by 7 bases, with 12 bases left in between. Germline CDR1 reads SGDLS; CDR2 reads YYNGEE. CDR3 size: 14 residues. The CDR3 is CASSVPRLGNEQFF. CDR3 DNA: TGTGCCAGCAGCGTACCTAGACTGGGGAATGAGCAGTTCTTC.

The chain joins TRBV7-8 to TRBJ1-6; tentative D call: TRBD1 (6 bases). This CDR3 region has 14 residues. Trimming stripped 1 base from V and 6 bases from J, with 7 bases between. The germline CDR1 and CDR2 sequences are SGHVS and FQNEAQ. CDR3 coding DNA: TGTGCCAGCAGCTTAGACAGGGTTAATTCACCCCTCCACTTT. This encodes CASSLDRVNSPLHF. Using reference TRBV7-8 and TRBJ1-6 for the parts outside the CDR3, the full variable domain is GAGVSQSPRYKVAKRGQDVALRCDPISGHVSLFWYQQALGQGPEFLTYFQNEAQLDKSGLPSDRFFAERPEGSVSTLKIQRTQQEDSAVYLCASSLDRVNSPLHFGNGTRLTVT.

V and J are TRBV27 and TRBJ2-3, with 16 bases lining up with TRBD2. CDR1 is MNHEY, CDR2 SMNVEV, per germline (reference sequence). The length of the CDR3 is 17 residues. The ends lost 3 bases at V and 4 bases at J; junction bases unmatched: 4. CDR3 residues: CASSFVGLAGGSDTQYF. In DNA form, the CDR3 reads TGTGCCAGCAGTTTCGTGGGACTAGCGGGAGGGTCAGATACGCAGTATTTT.

The V gene is TRBV6-5, the J gene TRBJ2-7; the match to TRBD1 covers 7 bases. The CDR3 is made up of 15 amino acids. V dropped 0 bases and J dropped 5; count of bases not matched to a gene: 7. Germline-derived CDR1 and CDR2 are MNHEY and SVGAGI. CDR3 protein: CASSYSWDSSNEQYF. The CDR3 nucleotides are TGTGCCAGCAGTTACTCTTGGGACAGTTCAAACGAGCAGTACTTC.

This rearrangement joins TRBV30 to TRBJ1-2, with D possibly matching TRBD1 (5 bases). Trimming took 3 bases from V and 4 from J, leaving 15 bases between them. The CDR3 consists of 14 residues. Germline CDR1 and CDR2: GTSNPN and SVGIG (reference sequence). The CDR3 DNA reads as TGTGCCTGGAGGACCCCGGGACGCCCCTATGGCTACACCTTC. Translating gives CAWRTPGRPYGYTF. The whole variable domain, filled in from reference TRBV30 and TRBJ1-2, reads SQTIHQWPATLVQPVGSPLSLECTVEGTSNPNLYWYRQAAGRGLQLLFYSVGIGQISSEVPQNLSASRPQDRQFILSSKKLLLSDSGFYLCAWRTPGRPYGYTFGSGTRLTVV.

The chain recombines TRBV5-4 with TRBJ2-1, with 9 bases matching TRBD2. The CDR3 contains 17 residues. V shed 4 bases, J shed 1 base, and the junction held 9 bases outside the gene matches. Per germline, CDR1 SGHNT and CDR2 YYREEE (reference sequence). CDR3 DNA: TGTGCCAGCAGCCCGACCGGGACTAGCCTATCCTACAATGAGCAGTTCTTC. Translated, it gives CASSPTGTSLSYNEQFF. The complete variable domain, with remaining parts taken from reference TRBV5-4 and TRBJ2-1, reads ETGVTQSPTHLIKTRGQQVTLRCSSQSGHNTVSWYQQALGQGPQFIFQYYREEENGRGNFPPRFSGLQFPNYSSELNVNALELDDSALYLCASSPTGTSLSYNEQFFGPGTRLTVL.